This TCR beta chain was sequenced during a study of T-cell reconstitution after alpha-beta-depleted transplantation in children. This clonotype was observed a few times. Antigen: not known. With 0 bases clipped from V and 2 bases from J, the junction kept 5 bases outside the gene matches. Germline CDR1 reads DFQATT; CDR2 reads SNEGSKA (reference sequence). This CDR3 region has 15 residues. A library of TCRbeta sequences, prepared with unique molecular identifiers, was generated. TCRdb re-called the PCR reads with MiXCR, one entry per CDR3 protein. This sample has 350,000 to 500,000 distinct CDR3 sequences; roughly two fifths occur once, and the top ten carry 25% to 30%. Findings and limits, study-wide: Fresh T-cell production supplied most of the T-cell counts and diversity seen one year after transplant. High day-60 TCRbeta diversity in some patients came from surviving recipient T cells and thymic progenitors. Several hundred rapidly expanded clones from non-depleted graft cells reportedly supplied alpha-beta T cells about two months post-transplant.

This chain links TRBV20-1 with TRBJ2-5, with TRBD1 matching 8 bases. The source was PBMCs, collected before TCRalphabeta/CD19-depleted stem cell transplant. This clonotype originated in a girl aged 2 to 10 with aplastic anemia, due to receive a stem cell transplant. The CDR3 region is CSARDVNRGQETQYF. The CDR3 DNA sequence: TGCAGTGCTAGAGACGTTAACAGGGGGCAAGAGACCCAGTACTTC.